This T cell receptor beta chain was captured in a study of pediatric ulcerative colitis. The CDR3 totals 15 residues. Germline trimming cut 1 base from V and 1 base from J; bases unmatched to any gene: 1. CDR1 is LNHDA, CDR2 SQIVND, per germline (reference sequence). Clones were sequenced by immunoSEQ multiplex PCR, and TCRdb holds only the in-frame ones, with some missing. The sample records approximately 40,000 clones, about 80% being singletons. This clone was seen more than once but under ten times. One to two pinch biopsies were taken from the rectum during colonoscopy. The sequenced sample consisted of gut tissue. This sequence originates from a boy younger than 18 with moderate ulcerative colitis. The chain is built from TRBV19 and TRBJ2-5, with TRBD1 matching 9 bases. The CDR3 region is CASSIGDRVQETQYF. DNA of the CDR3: TGTGCCAGTAGTATAGGGGACAGGGTCCAAGAGACCCAGTACTTC.